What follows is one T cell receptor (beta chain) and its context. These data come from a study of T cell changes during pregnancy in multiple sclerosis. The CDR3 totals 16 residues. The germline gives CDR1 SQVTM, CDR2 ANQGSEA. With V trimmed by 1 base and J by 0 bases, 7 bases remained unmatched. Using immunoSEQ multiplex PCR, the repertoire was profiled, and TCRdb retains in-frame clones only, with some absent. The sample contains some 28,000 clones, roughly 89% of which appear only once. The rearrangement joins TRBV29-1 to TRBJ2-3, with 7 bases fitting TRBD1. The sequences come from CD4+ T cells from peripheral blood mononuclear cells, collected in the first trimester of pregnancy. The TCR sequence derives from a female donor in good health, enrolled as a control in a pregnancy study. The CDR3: CSVEAPEDRSTDTQYF. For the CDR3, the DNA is TGCAGCGTTGAAGCTCCTGAGGACAGGAGCACAGATACGCAGTATTTT.